The T cell receptor (beta chain) described here comes from a study of glioma-infiltrating T cells. Points from the study as a whole: Above-expected tissue-blood divergence occurred in all gliomas, most in low-grade ones. Only very few CDR3 sequences appeared in both tissue and blood.

The iRepertoire nested amplicon-rescue multiplex PCR amplified TCR alpha and beta CDR3s from RNA. Input was 100-400 ng of tissue mRNA or PBMC total RNA. TCRdb re-analysed the multiplex PCR reads in MiXCR, keeping a single row per CDR3 protein. The sample has around 150,000 distinct CDR3 sequences, around 40% seen once. In the case of this clonotype: Its antigen is unknown.

This clonotype was obtained from a human donor with low-grade glioma or glioblastoma, undergoing nonglioma brain surgery, or in good health (not recorded which). Sequenced sample: glioma tissue, nonneoplastic brain tissue, or PBMCs (not recorded which).

CDR3: CASSLESGSAYEQYF. CDR3 bases: TGTGCCAGCAGCTTAGAGAGCGGGAGCGCCTACGAGCAGTACTTC. The chain couples TRBV7-2 to TRBJ2-7; 8 bases line up with TRBD2. CDR3 length equals 15 residues. Per the germline V gene, CDR1 is SGHTA and CDR2 is FQGNSA. The trim removed 1 base at V and 2 bases at J, leaving 4 bases unmatched.